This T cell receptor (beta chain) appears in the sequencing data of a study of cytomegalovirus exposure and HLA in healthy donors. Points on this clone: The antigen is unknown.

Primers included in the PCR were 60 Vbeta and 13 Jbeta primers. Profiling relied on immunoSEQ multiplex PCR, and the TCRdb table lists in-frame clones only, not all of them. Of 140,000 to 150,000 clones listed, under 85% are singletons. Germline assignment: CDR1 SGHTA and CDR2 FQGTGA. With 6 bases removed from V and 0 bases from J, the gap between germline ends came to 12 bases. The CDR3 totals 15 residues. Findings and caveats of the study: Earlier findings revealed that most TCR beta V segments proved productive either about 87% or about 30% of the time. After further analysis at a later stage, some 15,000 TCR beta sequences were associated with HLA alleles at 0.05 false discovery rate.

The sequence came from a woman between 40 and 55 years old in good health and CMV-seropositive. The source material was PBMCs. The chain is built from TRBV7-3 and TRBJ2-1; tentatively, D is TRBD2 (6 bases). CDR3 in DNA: TGTGCCAGCAGGTCCCTGGGGGGCTCCTACAATGAGCAGTTCTTC. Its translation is CASRSLGGSYNEQFF. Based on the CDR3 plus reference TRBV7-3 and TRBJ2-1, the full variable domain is GAGVSQTPSNKVTEKGKYVELRCDPISGHTALYWYRQSLGQGPEFLIYFQGTGAADDSGLPNDRFFAVRPEGSVSTLKIQRTERGDSAVYLCASRSLGGSYNEQFFGPGTRLTVL.